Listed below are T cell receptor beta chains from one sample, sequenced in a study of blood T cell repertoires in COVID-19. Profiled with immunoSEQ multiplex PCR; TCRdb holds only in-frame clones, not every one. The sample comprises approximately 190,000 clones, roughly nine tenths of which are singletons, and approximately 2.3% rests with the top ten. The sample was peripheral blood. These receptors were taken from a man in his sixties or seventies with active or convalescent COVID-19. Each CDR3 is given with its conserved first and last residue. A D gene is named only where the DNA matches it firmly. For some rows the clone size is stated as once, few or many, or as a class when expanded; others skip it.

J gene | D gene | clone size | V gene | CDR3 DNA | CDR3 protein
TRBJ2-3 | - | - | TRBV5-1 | TGCGCCAGCAGAAAAGGCCCCCCTCAACCCACAGATGCGCAGTATTTT | CASRKGPPQPTDAQYF
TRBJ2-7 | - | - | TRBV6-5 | TGTGCCAGCAGTCGTATCACGGGGTCCTACGAGCAGTACTTC | CASSRITGSYEQYF
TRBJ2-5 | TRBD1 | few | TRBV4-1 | TGCGCCAGCAGCCCGGACAGGACCAACCAAGAGACCCAGTACTTC | CASSPDRTNQETQYF
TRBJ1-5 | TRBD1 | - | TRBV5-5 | TGTGCCAGCAGCTCAATACCGGGACAGGGAAATCAGCCCCAGCATTTT | CASSSIPGQGNQPQHF
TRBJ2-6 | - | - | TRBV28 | TGTGCCAGCAGTTCCCTGAGGGTTTCCGGGGCCAACGTCCTGACTTTC | CASSSLRVSGANVLTF
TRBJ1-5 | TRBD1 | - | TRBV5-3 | TGTGCCAGAAGCTTGACCGGGACAGGGTGGGCTTCAAATCAGCCCCAGCATTTT | CARSLTGTGWASNQPQHF
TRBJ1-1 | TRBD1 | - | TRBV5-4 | TGTGCCAGCAGCCCTAGACAGGGGAGGGCGACTGAAGCTTTCTTT | CASSPRQGRATEAFF
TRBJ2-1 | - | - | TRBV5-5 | TGTGCCAGCAGCTTGATCGGGGTCCACAATGAGCAGTTCTTC | CASSLIGVHNEQFF
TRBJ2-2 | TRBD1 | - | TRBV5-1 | TGCGCCAGCAGCTTGGCAGCAGGGACAGGGGGTACCGGGGAGCTGTTTTTT | CASSLAAGTGGTGELFF
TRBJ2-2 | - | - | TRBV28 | TGTGCCAGCAGTACACTTCCGGGACTCATCACCGGGGAGCTGTTTTTT | CASSTLPGLITGELFF
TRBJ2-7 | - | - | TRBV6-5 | TGTGCCAGCTACCAAGCCAGGGGTGGGGGCGAGCAGTACTTC | CASYQARGGGEQYF
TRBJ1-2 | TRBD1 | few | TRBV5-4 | TGTGCCAGCAGCGGCCGGGACAGGAACTATGGCTACACCTTC | CASSGRDRNYGYTF
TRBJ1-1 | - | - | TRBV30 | TGTGCCTGGAGTGGTGGACTCCCGAACACTGAAGCTTTCTTT | CAWSGGLPNTEAFF
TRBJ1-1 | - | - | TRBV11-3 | TGTGCCAGCAGCCCACGGGTTAACACTGAAGCTTTCTTT | CASSPRVNTEAFF
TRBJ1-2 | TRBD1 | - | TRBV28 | TGTGCCAGCAGTCTGGACAGGGGACGTGGCTACACCTTC | CASSLDRGRGYTF
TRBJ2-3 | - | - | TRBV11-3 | TGTGCCAGCAGGGCTGGTAGCACAGATACGCAGTATTTT | CASRAGSTDTQYF
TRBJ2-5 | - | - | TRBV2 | TGTGCCAGCAGCTGGCTAGCGATGGTCCAAGAGACCCAGTACTTC | CASSWLAMVQETQYF
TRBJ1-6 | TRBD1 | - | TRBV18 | TGTGCCAGCTCACCATTCCGGGACAGGGGTTCCTATAATTCACCCCTCCACTTT | CASSPFRDRGSYNSPLHF
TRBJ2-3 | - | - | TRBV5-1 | TGCGCCAGCAGCTTGGGAGCGGAAACAGATACGCAGTATTTT | CASSLGAETDTQYF
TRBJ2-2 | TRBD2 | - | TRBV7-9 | TGTGCCAGCAGCGAAGGACTAGCGGGAGGCGTCACCGGGGAGCTGTTTTTT | CASSEGLAGGVTGELFF
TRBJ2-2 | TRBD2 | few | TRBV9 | TGTGCCAGCAGCGTAATAGCGGGAGGAGCTAGAAAACGAACGAACACCGGGGAGCTGTTTTTT | CASSVIAGGARKRTNTGELFF
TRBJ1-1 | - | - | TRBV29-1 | TGCAGCGTTGAATTGTTGGGACAGAACACTGAAGCTTTCTTT | CSVELLGQNTEAFF
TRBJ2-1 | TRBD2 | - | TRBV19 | TGTGCCAGTAGTGCCGGGACTAGCGTCGCAGGGAGGGGGGAGCAGTTCTTC | CASSAGTSVAGRGEQFF
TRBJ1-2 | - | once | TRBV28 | TGTGCCAGCACCTCTACCGGACAGTTCTATGGCTACACCTTC | CASTSTGQFYGYTF
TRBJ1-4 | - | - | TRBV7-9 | TGTGCCAGCAGCTTAAACTTTGATGAAAAACTGTTTTTT | CASSLNFDEKLFF
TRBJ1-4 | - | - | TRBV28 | TGTGCCAGCAGTTCAACCAGGGCTGGGGCAACTAATGAAAAACTGTTTTTT | CASSSTRAGATNEKLFF
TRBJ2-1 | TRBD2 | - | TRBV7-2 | TGTGCCAGCAGCCCTCCCGGGGCGGGAGTGGCAAATGAGCAGTTCTTC | CASSPPGAGVANEQFF
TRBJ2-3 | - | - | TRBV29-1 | TGCAGCCTACACCCGCCAGGGGAGGGTGCAGATACGCAGTATTTT | CSLHPPGEGADTQYF
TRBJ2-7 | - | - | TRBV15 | TGTGCCACCAGCAGAGATGTTACAGGGTTCTACGAGCAGTACTTC | CATSRDVTGFYEQYF
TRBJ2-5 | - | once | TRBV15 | TGTGCCACCAGCCCCCGCCCAGGGTTAGAGACCCAGTACTTC | CATSPRPGLETQYF
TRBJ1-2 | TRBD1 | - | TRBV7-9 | TGTGCCAGCAGCCCGGGACAGACGGGGGGCTACACCTTC | CASSPGQTGGYTF
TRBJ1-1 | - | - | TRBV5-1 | TGCGCCAGCAGCTTGGGTCCGGGGGTGAACACTGAAGCTTTCTTT | CASSLGPGVNTEAFF
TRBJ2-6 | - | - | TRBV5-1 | TGCGCCAGCAGCTTGACAGGGTCTGGGGCCAACGTCCTGACTTTC | CASSLTGSGANVLTF
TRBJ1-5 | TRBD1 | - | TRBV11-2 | TGTGCCAGCAGCTCGGGGACAGGGGGCCGGAGCAATCAGCCCCAGCATTTT | CASSSGTGGRSNQPQHF
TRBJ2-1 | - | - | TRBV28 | TGTGCCAGCAGTGGGGGTCCGGGGGGCCAATATAATGAGCAGTTCTTC | CASSGGPGGQYNEQFF
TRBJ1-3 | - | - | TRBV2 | TGTGCCAGCAGTGCTAGCGAGAACACCATATATTTT | CASSASENTIYF
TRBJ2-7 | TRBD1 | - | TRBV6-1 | TGTGCCAGCAGTGAGGGGACAGTATACGAGCAGTACTTC | CASSEGTVYEQYF
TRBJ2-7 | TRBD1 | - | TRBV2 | TGTGCCAGCAGGGGAGACAGGGGGCGCGAGCAGTACTTC | CASRGDRGREQYF
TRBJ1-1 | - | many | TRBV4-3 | TGCGCCAGCAGCAAACAGGGAATGATTACTGAAGCTTTCTTT | CASSKQGMITEAFF
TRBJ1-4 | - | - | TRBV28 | TGTGCCAGCAGTTTGGGCAGGATCGAAAAACTGTTTTTT | CASSLGRIEKLFF
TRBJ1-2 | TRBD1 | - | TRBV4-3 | TGCGCCAGCAGCCAATCCACGGGACAGGGTATTATTGGCTACACCTTC | CASSQSTGQGIIGYTF
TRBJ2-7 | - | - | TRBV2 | TGTGCCAGCAGTGAATTGGGCACCTCCTACGAGCAGTACTTC | CASSELGTSYEQYF